This TCR beta chain came from a study of regulatory T cells in long-lasting Graves disease. Time point noted: newly diagnosed GD, antithyroid drugs for less than 3 months. Generation of the TCR library employed RNA extracted from PBMCs. Investigators prepared the TCR beta libraries by applying iRepertoire HTBI primers and Arm-PCR of CDR3 regions. TCRdb re-called the multiplex PCR reads through MiXCR, storing one row per CDR3 protein. The sample carries around 450,000 distinct CDR3 sequences, over 12% recorded once. Germline lookup yields CDR1 SGHNT and CDR2 YENEEA. The CDR3 has 15 amino acids. The V gene end was trimmed by 5 bases and the J gene end by 0 bases; junction bases not matched to a gene: 6. This sample also appeared in a second study, on T cells in Graves' hyperthyroidism and ophthalmopathy.

This clonotype originated in a woman aged 40-49 years with Graves disease. The chain links TRBV11-3 to TRBJ1-1; 7 nucleotides line up with TRBD1. The material sequenced was peripheral blood mononuclear cells (PBMCs), taken at new diagnosis, from a patient treated with antithyroid drugs. CDR3 nucleotide sequence: TGTGCCAGCAGCGCGAACAGGGGTATGAACACTGAAGCTTTCTTT. This translates into CASSANRGMNTEAFF.